Sequencing of this T cell receptor (beta chain) was carried out in a study of identical twins. The study's findings and limits: The study found excess low generation probability among twin-shared out-of-frame alpha sequences.

This clonotype was observed a few times. What it binds is unknown. The CDR3 length is 12 residues. The germline V and J ends were trimmed by 3 bases and 4 bases, with 9 bases remaining between them. Germline CDR1 is DFQATT and CDR2 is SNEGSKA (reference sequence). TCRdb analysed the 5' RACE reads with MiXCR anew, one entry per CDR3 protein. The data contain 450,000 or so distinct CDR3 sequences, roughly 20% of them singletons. The specimen was naive T cells sorted from blood. The rearrangement links TRBV20-1 to TRBJ1-1; D gene ambiguous. The sequence derives from a man in his forties or fifties in good health. CDR3 protein: CSASAFGTEAFF. For the CDR3, the DNA is TGCAGTGCTAGTGCCTTTGGCACTGAAGCTTTCTTT.